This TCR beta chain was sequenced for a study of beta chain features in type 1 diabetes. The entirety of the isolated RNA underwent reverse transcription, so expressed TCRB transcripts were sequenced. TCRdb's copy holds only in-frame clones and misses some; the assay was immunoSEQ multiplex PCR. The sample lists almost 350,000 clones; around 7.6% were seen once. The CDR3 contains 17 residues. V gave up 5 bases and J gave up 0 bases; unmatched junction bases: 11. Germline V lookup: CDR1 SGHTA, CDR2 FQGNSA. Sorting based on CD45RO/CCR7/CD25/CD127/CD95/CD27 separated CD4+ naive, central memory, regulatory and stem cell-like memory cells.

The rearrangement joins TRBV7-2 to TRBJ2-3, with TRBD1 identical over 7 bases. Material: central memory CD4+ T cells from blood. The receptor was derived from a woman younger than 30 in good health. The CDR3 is CASSQGAAGGSTDTQYF. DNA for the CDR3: TGTGCCAGCAGCCAAGGGGCTGCAGGGGGAAGCACAGATACGCAGTATTTT.